The 15 T cell receptor beta chains below were found in one sample sequenced in a study of T-cell memory formation after mild COVID-19 (dated by TCRdb to the early 2020s). Library preparation was by 5' RACE. TCRdb names Illumina NovaSeq 6000 as the instrument used. TCRdb handled the public reads itself, with Q25 trimming in fastp and clone calling in MiXCR, and kept productive beta chains. Merged by CDR3 protein, the rows form single entries marked with the most common genes and DNA. This sample comprises under 400,000 distinct CDR3 sequences, 20% to 25% of them detected only once. The top ten clonotypes cover 12% of the sample. The sequencing input was PBMCs or a T cell subset sorted from them (not recorded which). These receptors were collected from an adult woman who had mild COVID-19 (a few samples of this study predate the infection). The sample titles of this study are shuffled in the database, so cell type and time point are left out; the donor was told from shared clones.

This clonotype was counted a few times. Written as DNA, the CDR3 is TGTGCCACCAGCGGATGGGGGTACGAGCAGTACTTC. Protein: CATSGWGYEQYF. J is TRBJ2-7 and V is TRBV15, with D perhaps TRBD1 or TRBD2 (5 bases each). The CDR3 length is 12 residues. V was cut by 5 bases and J by 4 bases, with 9 bases left in between. Looked up from germline, CDR1 is LNHNV and CDR2 is YYDKDF (reference sequence).

The chain is built from TRBV20-1 and TRBJ2-7, with TRBD2 identical over 14 bases. The V segment lost 0 bases and the J segment 0 bases; nucleotides outside the gene matches: 10. The germline CDR1 and CDR2 sequences are DFQATT and SNEGSKA (reference sequence). This CDR3 has 19 residues. CDR3: CSARDRRLAGGPDSYEQYF. The CDR3 region has the DNA TGCAGTGCTAGAGATAGAAGACTAGCGGGGGGGCCAGACTCCTACGAGCAGTACTTC.

The V gene is TRBV12-3 or TRBV12-4, the J gene TRBJ1-2; possible D gene TRBD1, 6 bases. V lost 7 bases to trimming and J lost 8 bases, with 23 bases between them. This CDR3 contains 15 residues. The CDR3 reads CASTLQGGGAVGYTF. CDR3 nucleotide sequence: TGTGCCAGCACTCTTCAGGGCGGGGGGGCGGTAGGCTACACCTTC.

This clonotype was observed a handful of times. V and J are TRBV6-1 and TRBJ2-5; no clear D gene. From germline, CDR1 is MNHNS and CDR2 SASEGT. The CDR3 length is 11 residues. The V gene lost 7 bases and the J gene lost 5 bases, with 8 bases spanning the gap. The CDR3 region is CASTVAETQYF. CDR3 bases: TGTGCCAGCACCGTGGCTGAGACCCAGTACTTC.

V and J are TRBV30 and TRBJ1-1; D possibly corresponds to TRBD1 (6 bases). The V end lost 2 bases, the J end lost 1 base, and 11 bases lay between the germline ends. Germline loops: CDR1 GTSNPN, CDR2 SVGIG (reference sequence). This CDR3 is 14 amino acids long. The CDR3 is CAWSPRTANTEAFF. CDR3 nucleotides: TGTGCCTGGAGTCCGAGGACAGCGAACACTGAAGCTTTCTTT.

This clonotype showed up just a few times. The V call is TRBV4-1, the J call TRBJ1-1; D might be TRBD1 (6 bases). Germline CDR1 reads MGHRA; CDR2 reads YSYEKL. The CDR3 has 19 residues. Trimming took 1 base from V and 4 from J, leaving 25 bases between them. The CDR3 sequence: CASSQVYPRGLTRSTEAFF. The DNA for the CDR3 is TGCGCCAGCAGCCAAGTCTACCCCAGGGGACTTACACGCTCCACTGAAGCTTTCTTT.

The chain combines TRBV7-9 with TRBJ1-2, with TRBD1 identical over 8 bases. Germline V gene data show CDR1 as SEHNR and CDR2 as FQNEAQ (reference sequence). V trimming: 5 bases; J trimming: 6 bases; junction bases outside the gene matches: 20. CDR3 length equals 18 residues. The CDR3 bases are TGTGCCAGCAGCATCCCGAAAAACTCGCCCGACAGGGGTGATGGCTACACCTTC. Translation gives CASSIPKNSPDRGDGYTF. The variable domain in full, with the rest retrieved from reference TRBV7-9 and TRBJ1-2, is DTGVSQNPRHKITKRGQNVTFRCDPISEHNRLYWYRQTLGQGPEFLTYFQNEAQLEKSRLLSDRFSAERPKGSFSTLEIQRTEQGDSAMYLCASSIPKNSPDRGDGYTFGSGTRLTVV.

The rearrangement uses TRBV20-1 and TRBJ2-1, with 10 bases lining up with TRBD2. Germline CDR1 and CDR2: DFQATT and SNEGSKA (reference sequence). This CDR3 is 16 amino acids long. Trimming cost V 6 bases and J 4 bases; bases outside gene matches: 12. In nucleotides, the CDR3 is TGCAGTGCCCTAGTAAGCGGGAGGGGAAAGTACAATGAGCAGTTCTTC. Translation gives CSALVSGRGKYNEQFF.

The rearrangement links TRBV5-1 to TRBJ2-5; 8 bases match TRBD2. V lost 0 bases to trimming and J lost 4 bases; unmatched junction nucleotides: 8. There are 16 residues in the CDR3. From germline, CDR1 is SGHRS and CDR2 YFSETQ. This CDR3 reads CASSLVLGLAGETQYF. In nucleotides, the CDR3 is TGCGCCAGCAGCTTGGTCTTAGGTCTAGCGGGAGAGACCCAGTACTTC.

This clonotype has a handful of counts. The V and J genes are TRBV12-3 or TRBV12-4 and TRBJ2-3; D is tentatively TRBD1 or TRBD2 (6 bases each). The CDR3 sequence is 16 residues long. V lost 6 bases and J 4 bases, leaving 20 bases between the germline ends. As DNA, the CDR3 is TGTGCCAGCAGCCTTGCGGGACAAGGGCTTGCAGATACGCAGTATTTT. Translated: CASSLAGQGLADTQYF.

The V and J genes are TRBV4-2 and TRBJ2-3; TRBD2 matches 11 bases. J lost 4 bases, V lost 4 bases, and 7 bases had no gene match. The CDR3 has 16 amino acids. CDR1 LGHNA and CDR2 YNFKEQ come from the germline V gene. Written as DNA, the CDR3 is TGTGCCAGCAGCCTGCATAGCGGGGGGGCCCCAGATACGCAGTATTTT. This sequence encodes CASSLHSGGAPDTQYF.

This clonotype was detected a few times. The rearrangement uses TRBV4-1 and TRBJ2-3; D is undetermined. In germline, CDR1 is MGHRA, CDR2 YSYEKL. The CDR3 runs to 11 residues. Trimming left V 0 bases short and J 7 bases short, with 2 bases between. The CDR3 DNA follows: TGCGCCAGCAGCCAAGAGCATACGCAGTATTTT. This encodes CASSQEHTQYF.

The chain couples TRBV6-2 or TRBV6-3 to TRBJ2-1, with 8 bases that match TRBD2. Germline V gene sequence: CDR1 MNHEY, CDR2 SVGEGT. Unmatched junction bases numbered 8, after V lost 6 bases and J lost 4 bases. The CDR3 sequence is 15 residues long. CDR3 protein: CASSRVRLAYNEQFF. Written as DNA, the CDR3 is TGTGCCAGCAGCCGCGTAAGACTAGCGTACAATGAGCAGTTCTTC.

This clonotype was seen a few times. The gene calls are TRBV9 and TRBJ2-7; 7 bases align to TRBD2. This CDR3 region has 16 residues. J lost 2 bases, V lost 0 bases, and 8 bases had no gene match. CDR1 and CDR2 from the germline V gene are SGDLS and YYNGEE. The CDR3 sequence is CASSVGIAGSTYEQYF. The CDR3 region has the DNA TGTGCCAGCAGCGTAGGGATAGCGGGTAGTACCTACGAGCAGTACTTC.

A few counts support this clonotype. Written as DNA, the CDR3 is TGTGCCAGCAGCCCATTCAGGGGTTACGAGCAGTACTTC. Translated: CASSPFRGYEQYF. This chain uses TRBV7-6 with TRBJ2-7, with D possibly TRBD1 on 6 matching bases. Trimming left V 5 bases short and J 4 bases short, with 12 bases between. This CDR3 has 13 residues. Looked up from germline, CDR1 is SGHVS and CDR2 is FNYEAQ.